One sample yielded the 17 T cell receptor beta chains listed below, sequenced in a study of blood T cell repertoires in COVID-19. Profiling relied on immunoSEQ multiplex PCR, and the TCRdb table lists in-frame clones only, not all of them. This sample has some 200,000 clones, with just under 85% found just once. Sequenced material: peripheral blood. All receptors derive from a human donor with acute or convalescent COVID-19. The donor label of this sample is uncertain.

This chain links TRBV5-1 with TRBJ2-1, with TRBD2 matching 8 bases. The CDR3 has 15 amino acids. Trimming cost V 4 bases and J 6 bases; bases outside gene matches: 9. Germline CDR1 and CDR2: SGHRS and YFSETQ. The CDR3, as DNA: TGCGCCAGCAGCCCCCCCGGGAGGGCCGGCAATGAGCAGTTCTTC. Residues: CASSPPGRAGNEQFF.

The chain has TRBV5-1 and TRBJ2-3; 9 bases are a match to TRBD2. Losses at the gene ends were 4 bases for V and 8 bases for J; bases not matched to a gene: 17. CDR1 is SGHRS and CDR2 is YFSETQ in the germline V gene. There are 17 residues in the CDR3. The CDR3 sequence: CASSPGGQAGGESTQYF. CDR3 nucleotide sequence: TGCGCCAGCAGCCCGGGGGGGCAAGCGGGAGGAGAGAGTACGCAGTATTTT.

This clone was seen once. This chain connects TRBV28 to TRBJ2-1; 9 nucleotides line up with TRBD2. Trimming at V came to 8 bases and at J to 12 bases, leaving 11 bases not matched to a gene. This CDR3 comprises 13 residues. Germline V CDR1 and CDR2: MDHEN, SYDVKM. CDR3 region: CASSLRREGGQFF. Here the CDR3 DNA reads TGTGCCAGCTCCCTTAGGCGGGAGGGCGGGCAGTTCTTC.

This rearrangement joins TRBV7-3 to TRBJ2-6; no reliable D call. CDR1 and CDR2 (germline): SGHTA, FQGTGA. V gave up 1 base and J gave up 0 bases, with 7 bases separating them. This CDR3 region has 16 residues. This chain's CDR3 is CASSLSPSSGANVLTF. The DNA of the CDR3 is TGTGCCAGCAGCTTAAGCCCGAGCTCTGGGGCCAACGTCCTGACTTTC.

In DNA, the CDR3 is TGTGCCAGCAGTTTATTCGTCAGCTCCTACAATGAGCAGTTCTTC. Translating gives CASSLFVSSYNEQFF. The chain couples TRBV27 to TRBJ2-1; D gene uncertain. This CDR3 spans 15 amino acids. The V and J ends lost 1 base and 0 bases respectively, with 7 bases between them. Germline CDR1 MNHEY, CDR2 SMNVEV (reference sequence).

This clone appeared a few times. The V call is TRBV29-1, the J call TRBJ2-7, with D maybe TRBD2 (6 bases). The CDR3 extends over 12 amino acids. The V end was cut by 3 bases, the J end by 2 bases, with 8 bases between. CDR1 and CDR2 from the germline V gene are SQVTM and ANQGSEA. The CDR3 is CSVEGGTYEQYF. Here the CDR3 DNA reads TGCAGCGTTGAGGGCGGGACCTACGAGCAGTACTTC.

The chain recombines TRBV12-5 with TRBJ1-1; D unclear. V gave up 0 bases and J gave up 1 base, with 9 bases separating them. The length of the CDR3 is 15 residues. Germline assignment: CDR1 LGHNT and CDR2 FRNRAP. The CDR3 region has the DNA TGTGCTAGTGGTTTGGTAAGAACACAGAACACTGAAGCTTTCTTT. Translated: CASGLVRTQNTEAFF.

The gene calls are TRBV6-6 and TRBJ1-6; no reliable D call. V was trimmed by 6 bases and J by 6 bases, leaving 18 bases between them. Germline-derived CDR1 and CDR2 are MNHNY and SVGAGI (reference sequence). The CDR3 runs to 16 residues. CDR3 coding DNA: TGTGCCAGCAGCCCTCTCTCGGGGTTAGGTAATTCACCCCTCCACTTT. Its protein is CASSPLSGLGNSPLHF.

This clone has a single count. The rearrangement joins TRBV7-2 to TRBJ2-7; 11 bases are a match to TRBD2. CDR1 is SGHTA and CDR2 is FQGNSA in the germline V gene. The ends lost 5 bases at V and 7 bases at J; junction bases unmatched: 7. This CDR3 contains 14 residues. Here the CDR3 reads CASSLSGGEWEQYF. DNA of the CDR3: TGTGCCAGCAGCCTTAGCGGGGGGGAGTGGGAGCAGTACTTC.

The chain carries TRBV28 and TRBJ2-3, with 7 bases identical to TRBD2. The CDR3 contains 15 residues. V gave up 5 bases and J gave up 6 bases; unmatched junction bases: 11. CDR1 and CDR2 (germline): MDHEN, SYDVKM. CDR3 coding DNA: TGTGCCAGCAGTCCGACGGGACTACTGATTGATACGCAGTATTTT. Translation gives CASSPTGLLIDTQYF.

This clone was seen a few times. The gene calls are TRBV18 and TRBJ2-3; a possible D gene is TRBD2 (5 bases). The V gene's germline CDR1 is KGHSH and CDR2 LQKENI. Trimming took off 8 bases at V and 7 bases at J, with 22 bases between the two ends. The CDR3 runs to 15 residues. CDR3 in amino acids: CASQIALTEENTQYF. CDR3 nucleotides: TGTGCCAGCCAAATAGCGTTGACGGAAGAGAATACGCAGTATTTT.

The chain joins TRBV30 to TRBJ2-1; TRBD2 agrees at 8 bases. Germline loops: CDR1 GTSNPN, CDR2 SVGIG (reference sequence). J gave up 4 bases and V 0 bases, and 5 bases lay outside the gene matches. This CDR3 region has 15 residues. CDR3 coding DNA: TGTGCCTGGAGTGTTGAAGGACTAGCTTACAATGAGCAGTTCTTC. As protein: CAWSVEGLAYNEQFF. The full variable domain, its missing parts supplied by reference TRBV30 and TRBJ2-1, is SQTIHQWPATLVQPVGSPLSLECTVEGTSNPNLYWYRQAAGRGLQLLFYSVGIGQISSEVPQNLSASRPQDRQFILSSKKLLLSDSGFYLCAWSVEGLAYNEQFFGPGTRLTVL.

This clone appeared a few times. The chain joins TRBV5-5 to TRBJ1-3; D ambiguous. Germline V lookup: CDR1 SGHKS, CDR2 YYEKEE (reference sequence). With 0 bases removed from V and 0 bases from J, the gap between germline ends came to 7 bases. The CDR3 consists of 15 residues. The CDR3 spells CASSLDSGSGNTIYF. The DNA of the CDR3 is TGTGCCAGCAGCTTGGATTCGGGCTCTGGAAACACCATATATTTT.

CDR3 DNA sequence: TGTGCCAGCAGCCCCGGGGGGTGGACCGGGACCCAGTACTTC. Its translation: CASSPGGWTGTQYF. The chain links TRBV7-6 to TRBJ2-5; 7 nucleotides agree with TRBD2. The CDR3 extends over 14 amino acids. V was clipped by 5 bases and J by 7 bases; unmatched bases: 10. Germline values: CDR1 SGHVS, CDR2 FNYEAQ.

This clone was detected a few times. V gene TRBV2 combines with J gene TRBJ1-2, with 9 bases identical to TRBD1. The V segment lost 6 bases and the J segment 4 bases; nucleotides outside the gene matches: 6. From germline, CDR1 is SNHLY and CDR2 FYNNEI. The CDR3 has 14 residues. The CDR3 reads CASRHRGLGYGYTF. In DNA, the CDR3 is TGTGCCAGCAGGCACAGGGGGCTAGGCTATGGCTACACCTTC.

The rearrangement uses TRBV30 and TRBJ1-5; TRBD1 might be the D (5 bases). CDR3 length equals 15 residues. CDR1 and CDR2 (germline): GTSNPN, SVGIG (reference sequence). Trimming pared 3 bases from V and 5 bases from J, leaving 17 bases between. The DNA for the CDR3 is TGTGCCTGGAGCATGGGGGAGGGTTCCCATCAGCCCCAGCATTTT. It yields the protein CAWSMGEGSHQPQHF.

The CDR3 is CASSIAGVRTEAFF. In DNA form, the CDR3 reads TGTGCCAGTAGTATAGCAGGGGTGAGGACTGAAGCTTTCTTT. This chain links TRBV19 with TRBJ1-1; a possible D gene is TRBD1 (6 bases). Germline V gene lookup returns CDR1 LNHDA and CDR2 SQIVND (reference sequence). Trimming removed 1 base at V and 5 bases at J, with 11 bases between. CDR3 length equals 14 residues.